This T cell receptor beta chain originates from a study of T cells in Graves' hyperthyroidism and ophthalmopathy. Amplified regions were TCR beta CDR3 sequences from RNA transcripts. Primed by the HTBI set, a first-round RT-PCR was run on the TCR CDR3. Using its own MiXCR run on the multiplex PCR reads, TCRdb lists one record per CDR3 protein. The table includes over 550,000 distinct CDR3 sequences, over 15% detected once. The CDR3 consists of 12 residues. A patient was excluded if there was uncontrolled infection, other autoimmune disease, pregnancy or lactation. Many counts were recorded for this clonotype.

This sequence originates from a woman aged 18-35 years with Graves' hyperthyroidism. Input material: blood. The rearrangement joins TRBV12-3 or TRBV12-4 to TRBJ2-5; D is perhaps TRBD1 (6 bases). CDR3 in DNA: TGTGTCTGCGGAAGGGGGTCGGGGACCCAGTACTTC. Its protein is CVCGRGSGTQYF.